This TCR beta chain originates from a study of control samples from healthy donors and cancer patients. This table comes from immunoSEQ multiplex PCR, and its TCRdb copy is limited to in-frame clones, with some not included. The sample has approximately 150,000 clones, around 92% seen once. The V end was cut by 6 bases, the J end by 5 bases, with 12 bases between. From germline, CDR1 is MDHEN and CDR2 SYDVKM. CDR3 length: 13 residues. Sequenced sample: PBMCs. The genes are TRBV28 and TRBJ2-3; D is perhaps TRBD2 (5 bases). The sequence derives from a man aged 45-65 years with head and neck cancer. CDR3 region: CASRPLEVDTQYF. DNA for the CDR3: TGTGCCAGCAGACCACTAGAAGTAGATACGCAGTATTTT.